Below, one TCR beta chain is given with its context. The entry originates in a study of OX40 agonist ivuxolimab in advanced cancers. Study background: Patients received ivuxolimab, an agonistic anti-OX40 (CD134) antibody. Participants, 75% to 85% male, averaged about 56 years of age, ranging from 23 to 79.

This CDR3 has 15 residues. The V and J ends lost 6 bases and 0 bases, in that order; junction bases with no gene match: 9. The germline V gene has CDR1 SQVTM and CDR2 ANQGSEA. Libraries were prepared by immunoSEQ multiplex PCR; TCRdb keeps only in-frame clonotypes and omits some of them. The sample records roughly 40,000 clones, 75% to 90% being singletons. Collection of blood occurred at baseline, at cycle 4 day 1, and at cycle 7 day 1. The sample in question was CD4+ or CD8+ T cells sorted from blood, obtained in a trial of the OX40 agonist ivuxolimab. This sequence originates from an adult with an advanced solid tumor such as melanoma, head and neck, liver or kidney cancer. The chain joins TRBV29-1 to TRBJ1-2, with 8 bases identical to TRBD1. CDR3 DNA sequence: TGCAGCGTCCTAGGACAGGGTGAGACTAACTATGGCTACACCTTC. It specifies CSVLGQGETNYGYTF. The whole variable domain, remainder taken from reference TRBV29-1 and TRBJ1-2, is SAVISQKPSRDICQRGTSLTIQCQVDSQVTMMFWYRQQPGQSLTLIATANQGSEATYESGFVIDKFPISRPNLTFSTLTVSNMSPEDSSIYLCSVLGQGETNYGYTFGSGTRLTVV.